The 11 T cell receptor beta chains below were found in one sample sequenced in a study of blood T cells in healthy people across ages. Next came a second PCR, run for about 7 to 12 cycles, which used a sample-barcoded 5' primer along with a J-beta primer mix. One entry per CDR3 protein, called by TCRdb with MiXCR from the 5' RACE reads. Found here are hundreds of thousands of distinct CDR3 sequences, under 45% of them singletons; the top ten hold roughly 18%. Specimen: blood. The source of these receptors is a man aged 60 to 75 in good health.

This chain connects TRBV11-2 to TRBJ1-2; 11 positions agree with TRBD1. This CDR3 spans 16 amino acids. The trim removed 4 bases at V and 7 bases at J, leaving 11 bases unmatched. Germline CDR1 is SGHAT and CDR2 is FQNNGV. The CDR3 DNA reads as TGTGCCAGCAGCTCCAACCGAGGACAGGGGGCAGTTGGCTACACCTTC. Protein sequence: CASSSNRGQGAVGYTF.

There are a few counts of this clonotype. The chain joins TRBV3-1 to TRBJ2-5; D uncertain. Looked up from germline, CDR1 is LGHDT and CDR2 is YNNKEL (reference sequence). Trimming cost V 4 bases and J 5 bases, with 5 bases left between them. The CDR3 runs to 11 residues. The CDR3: CASSRTETQYF. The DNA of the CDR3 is TGTGCCAGCAGCCGTACGGAGACCCAGTACTTC.

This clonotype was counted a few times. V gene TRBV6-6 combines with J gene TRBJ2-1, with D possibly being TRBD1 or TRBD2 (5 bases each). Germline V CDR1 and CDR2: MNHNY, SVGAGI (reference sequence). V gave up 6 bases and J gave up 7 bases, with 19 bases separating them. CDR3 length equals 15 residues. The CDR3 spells CASSLEEQGENEQFF. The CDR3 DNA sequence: TGTGCCAGCAGCCTTGAGGAACAAGGGGAGAATGAGCAGTTCTTC.

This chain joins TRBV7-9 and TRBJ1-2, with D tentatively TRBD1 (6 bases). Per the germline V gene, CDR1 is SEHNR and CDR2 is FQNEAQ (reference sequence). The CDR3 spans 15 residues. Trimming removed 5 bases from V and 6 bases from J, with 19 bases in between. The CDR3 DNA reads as TGTGCCAGCAGCCCCCAAGTGGGGGCAGTTAATGGCTACACCTTC. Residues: CASSPQVGAVNGYTF.

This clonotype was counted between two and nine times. The CDR3, as DNA: TGCGCCAGCAGCTTCCAAGGACAGGGGGCGCACGGCTACACCTTC. Protein sequence: CASSFQGQGAHGYTF. The chain recombines TRBV5-1 with TRBJ1-2; 11 positions match TRBD1. The CDR3 sequence is 15 residues long. J gave up 8 bases and V 2 bases, and 8 bases lay outside the gene matches. Germline V CDR1 and CDR2: SGHRS, YFSETQ.

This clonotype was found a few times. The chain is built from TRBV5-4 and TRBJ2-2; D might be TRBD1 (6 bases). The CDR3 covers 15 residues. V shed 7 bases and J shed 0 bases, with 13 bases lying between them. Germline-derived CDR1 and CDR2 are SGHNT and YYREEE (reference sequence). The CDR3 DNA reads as TGTGCCAGCGCAGCGGCAGGGGCGAACACCGGGGAGCTGTTTTTT. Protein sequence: CASAAAGANTGELFF.

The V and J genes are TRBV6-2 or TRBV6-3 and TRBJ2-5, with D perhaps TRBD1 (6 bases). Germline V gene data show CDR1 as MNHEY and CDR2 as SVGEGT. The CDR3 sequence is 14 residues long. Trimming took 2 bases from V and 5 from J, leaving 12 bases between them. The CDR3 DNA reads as TGTGCCAGCAGTTACGCCACGAGGGGGGAGACCCAGTACTTC. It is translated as CASSYATRGETQYF.

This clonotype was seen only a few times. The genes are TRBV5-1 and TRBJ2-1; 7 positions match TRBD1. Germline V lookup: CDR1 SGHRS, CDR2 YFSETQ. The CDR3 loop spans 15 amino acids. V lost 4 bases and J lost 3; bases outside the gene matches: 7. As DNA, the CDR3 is TGCGCCAGCAGCGAGTACCGACAGGGCTACAATGAGCAGTTCTTC. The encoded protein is CASSEYRQGYNEQFF.

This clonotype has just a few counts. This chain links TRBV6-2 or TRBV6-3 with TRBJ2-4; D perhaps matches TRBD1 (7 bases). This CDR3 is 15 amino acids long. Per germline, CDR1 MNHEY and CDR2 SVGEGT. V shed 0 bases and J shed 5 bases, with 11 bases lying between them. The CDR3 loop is CASSYSSRGENIQYF. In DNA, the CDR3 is TGTGCCAGCAGTTACTCATCCAGGGGGGAAAACATTCAGTACTTC.

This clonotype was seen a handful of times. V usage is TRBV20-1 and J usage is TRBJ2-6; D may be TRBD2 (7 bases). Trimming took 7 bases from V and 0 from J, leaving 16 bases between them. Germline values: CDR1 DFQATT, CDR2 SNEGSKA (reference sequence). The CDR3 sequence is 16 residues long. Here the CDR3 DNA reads TGCAGTGTTGGGGGGGCGGCATCCTCTGGGGCCAACGTCCTGACTTTC. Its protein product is CSVGGAASSGANVLTF.

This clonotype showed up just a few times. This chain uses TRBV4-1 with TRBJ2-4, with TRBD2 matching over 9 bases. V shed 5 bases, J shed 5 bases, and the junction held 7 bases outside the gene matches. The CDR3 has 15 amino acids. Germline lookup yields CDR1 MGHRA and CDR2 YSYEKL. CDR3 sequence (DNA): TGCGCCAGCAGCTCCCTAGCGGGGAAGGAAAACATTCAGTACTTC. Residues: CASSSLAGKENIQYF.